This T cell receptor beta chain was observed in a study of T cell repertoires in cytomegalovirus infection (dated by TCRdb to about 2019). Context from the whole study: The peptide stimulations were aimed at well-studied HLA-B-restricted epitopes as well as recently identified HLA-C-restricted CMV epitopes, whose presentation resists viral immunomodulation. Because public TCR beta signatures pointed to carriage of CMV infection together with the matching HLA type, the HLA type of each donor mattered for the analysis. General conclusions and limits of the study: The ex vivo response was dominated by HLA-C-restricted CMV-specific TCR beta clonotypes, which also provided the single most frequent clonotype in two of eight donors. Cumulative frequency of public TCR beta family members discriminated carriers of CMV infection plus the relevant HLA type in this cohort and an independent approximately 360-donor cohort.

The treatment or condition label on this specimen signifies: in vitro stimulation with specific CMV peptide epitopes to enrich CMV-specific T cells. TCRdb names Illumina HiSeq 1500 as the instrument used. TCRdb's own reprocessing of the public reads used fastp at Q25 and MiXCR and kept productive beta chains. Each entry is one CDR3 protein sequence, shown with its most common DNA and genes. In this sample the table shows some 500,000 distinct CDR3 sequences, 40% of which occur a single time. In total, the top ten clones hold around 48% of the sample. Concerning this clonotype: Its antigen has not been determined. No base-level quality is on record; no much larger clone is a single base apart.

V was cut back by 0 bases and J by 9 bases, leaving a gap of 9 bases between them. CDR3 length: 13 amino acids, cysteine to phenylalanine. The only DNA kept is the CDR3, 39 bases in frame from the first base. Taken from the germline V gene (reference sequence), the CDR1 and CDR2 loops are LNHDA and SQIVND. The sequence joins TRBV19 to TRBJ1-5, with the D gene call left open. The sample here was cultured PBMCs, taken from culture after CMV antigen stimulation. The sequence was collected from a human donor in good health (CMV status not recorded). Some clones in this sample may be carry-over from other donors' samples. The nucleotide sequence is given as TGTGCCAGTAGTATAGATGTAAGATCGCCCCAGCATTTT. Its protein is CASSIDVRSPQHF.